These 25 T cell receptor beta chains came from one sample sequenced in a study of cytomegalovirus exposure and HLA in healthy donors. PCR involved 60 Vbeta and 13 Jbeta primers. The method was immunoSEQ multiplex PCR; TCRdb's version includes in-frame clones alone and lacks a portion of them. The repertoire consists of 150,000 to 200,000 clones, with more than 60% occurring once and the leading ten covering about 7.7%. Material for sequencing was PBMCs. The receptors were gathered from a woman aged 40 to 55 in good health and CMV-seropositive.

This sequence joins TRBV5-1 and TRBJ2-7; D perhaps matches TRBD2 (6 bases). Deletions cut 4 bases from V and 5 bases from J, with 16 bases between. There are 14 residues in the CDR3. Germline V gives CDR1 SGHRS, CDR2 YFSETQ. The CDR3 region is CASSRERPGDEQYF. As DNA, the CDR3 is TGCGCCAGCAGCCGGGAGCGGCCAGGCGACGAGCAGTACTTC.

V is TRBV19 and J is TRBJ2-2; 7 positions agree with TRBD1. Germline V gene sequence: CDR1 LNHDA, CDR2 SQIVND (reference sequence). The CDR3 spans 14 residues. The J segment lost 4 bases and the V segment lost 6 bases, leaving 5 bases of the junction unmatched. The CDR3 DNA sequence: TGTGCCAGTAGGGAACAGGGGAGCACCGGGGAGCTGTTTTTT. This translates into CASREQGSTGELFF.

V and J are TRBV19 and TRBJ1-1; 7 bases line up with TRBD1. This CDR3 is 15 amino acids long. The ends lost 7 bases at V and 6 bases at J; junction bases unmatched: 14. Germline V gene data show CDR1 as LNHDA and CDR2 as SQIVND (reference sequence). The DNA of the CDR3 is TGTGCCAGTAACGACAGGGCGGGAGGGAATTCTGAAGCTTTCTTT. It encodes CASNDRAGGNSEAFF.

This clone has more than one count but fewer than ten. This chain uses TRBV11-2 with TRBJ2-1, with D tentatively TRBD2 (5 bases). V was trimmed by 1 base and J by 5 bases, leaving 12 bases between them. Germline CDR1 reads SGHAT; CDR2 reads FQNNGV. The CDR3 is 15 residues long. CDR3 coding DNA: TGTGCCAGCAGCTTAGGGAATGCGGGCAACAATGAGCAGTTCTTC. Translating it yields CASSLGNAGNNEQFF.

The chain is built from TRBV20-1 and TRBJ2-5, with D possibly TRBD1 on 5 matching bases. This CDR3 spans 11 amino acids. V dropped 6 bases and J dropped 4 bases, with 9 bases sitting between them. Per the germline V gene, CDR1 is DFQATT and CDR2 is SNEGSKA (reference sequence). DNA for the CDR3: TGCAGTGCACCCAGGGCAGAGACCCAGTACTTC. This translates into CSAPRAETQYF.

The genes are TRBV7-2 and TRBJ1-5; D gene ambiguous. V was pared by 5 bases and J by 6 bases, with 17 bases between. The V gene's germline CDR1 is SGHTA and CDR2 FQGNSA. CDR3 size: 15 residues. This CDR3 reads CASSLSRGSGQPQHF. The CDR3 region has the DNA TGTGCCAGCAGCCTGAGTCGGGGTTCGGGTCAGCCCCAGCATTTT.

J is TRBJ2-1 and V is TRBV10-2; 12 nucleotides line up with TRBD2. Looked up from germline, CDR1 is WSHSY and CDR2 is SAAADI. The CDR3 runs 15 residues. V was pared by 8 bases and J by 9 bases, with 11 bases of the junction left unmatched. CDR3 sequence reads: CASFEWTSGTGEQFF. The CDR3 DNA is TGCGCCAGCTTCGAGTGGACTAGCGGGACTGGTGAGCAGTTCTTC.

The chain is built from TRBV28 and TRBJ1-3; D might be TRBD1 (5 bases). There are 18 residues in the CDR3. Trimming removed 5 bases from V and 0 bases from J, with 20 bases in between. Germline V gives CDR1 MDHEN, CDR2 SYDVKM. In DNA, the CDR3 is TGTGCCAGCAGTCCCACGCCCGGGGGGAATTTCTCTGGAAACACCATATATTTT. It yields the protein CASSPTPGGNFSGNTIYF.

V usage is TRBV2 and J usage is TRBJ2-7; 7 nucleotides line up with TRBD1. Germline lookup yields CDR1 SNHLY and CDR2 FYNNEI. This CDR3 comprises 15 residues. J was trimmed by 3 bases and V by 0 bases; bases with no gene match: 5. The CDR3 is CASSEAGTDLYEQYF. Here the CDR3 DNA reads TGTGCCAGCAGTGAAGCCGGGACAGACCTCTACGAGCAGTACTTC. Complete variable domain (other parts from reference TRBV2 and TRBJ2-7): EPEVTQTPSHQVTQMGQEVILRCVPISNHLYFYWYRQILGQKVEFLVSFYNNEISEKSEIFDDQFSVERPDGSNFTLKIRSTKLEDSAMYFCASSEAGTDLYEQYFGPGTRLTVT.

CDR3 region: CASGLGRDYSMSEQFF. CDR3 DNA: TGTGCTAGTGGTTTGGGCCGGGACTATTCCATGAGTGAGCAGTTCTTC. The chain combines TRBV12-5 with TRBJ2-1; 7 nucleotides agree with TRBD2. V lost 1 base to trimming and J lost 9 bases; unmatched junction nucleotides: 12. CDR1 LGHNT and CDR2 FRNRAP come from the germline V gene. CDR3 size: 16 residues. Drawing the rest from reference TRBV12-5 and TRBJ2-1, the complete variable domain is DARVTQTPRHKVTEMGQEVTMRCQPILGHNTVFWYRQTMMQGLELLAYFRNRAPLDDSGMPKDRFSAEMPDATLATLKIQPSEPRDSAVYFCASGLGRDYSMSEQFFGPGTRLTVL.

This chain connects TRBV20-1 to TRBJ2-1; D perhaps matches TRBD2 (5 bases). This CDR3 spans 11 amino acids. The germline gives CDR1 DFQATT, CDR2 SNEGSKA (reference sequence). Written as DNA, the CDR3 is TGCGCCGGCCGAGGGTACAATGAGCAGTTCTTC. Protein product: CAGRGYNEQFF.

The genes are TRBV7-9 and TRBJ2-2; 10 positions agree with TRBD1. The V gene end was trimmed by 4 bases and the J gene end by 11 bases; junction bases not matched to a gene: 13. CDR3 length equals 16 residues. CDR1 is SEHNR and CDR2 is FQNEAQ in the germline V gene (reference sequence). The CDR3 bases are TGTGCCAGCAGCTCATACGGGACAGGGGAAGAAAATGAGCTGTTTTTT. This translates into CASSSYGTGEENELFF.

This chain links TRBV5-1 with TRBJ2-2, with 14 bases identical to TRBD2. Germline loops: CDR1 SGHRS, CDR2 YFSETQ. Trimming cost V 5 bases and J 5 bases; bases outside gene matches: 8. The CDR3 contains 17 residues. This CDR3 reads CASSPGLAGAGTGELFF. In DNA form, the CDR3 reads TGCGCCAGCAGTCCGGGACTAGCGGGAGCAGGTACCGGGGAGCTGTTTTTT.

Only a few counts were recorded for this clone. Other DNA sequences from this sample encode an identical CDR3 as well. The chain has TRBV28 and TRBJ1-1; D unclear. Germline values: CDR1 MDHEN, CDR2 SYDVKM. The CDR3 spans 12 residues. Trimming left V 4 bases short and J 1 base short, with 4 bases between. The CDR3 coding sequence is TGTGCCAGCAGTTCAGGGAACACTGAAGCTTTCTTT. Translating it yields CASSSGNTEAFF.

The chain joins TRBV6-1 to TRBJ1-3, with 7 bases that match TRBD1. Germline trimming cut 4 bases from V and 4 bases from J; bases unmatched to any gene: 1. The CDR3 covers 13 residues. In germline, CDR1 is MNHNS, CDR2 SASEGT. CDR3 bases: TGTGCCAGCAGTGCGGACAGGGGAAACACCATATATTTT. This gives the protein CASSADRGNTIYF.

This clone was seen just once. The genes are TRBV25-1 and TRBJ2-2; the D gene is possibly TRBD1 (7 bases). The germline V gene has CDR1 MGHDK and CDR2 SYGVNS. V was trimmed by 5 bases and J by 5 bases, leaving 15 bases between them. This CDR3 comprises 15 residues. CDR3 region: CASSRGTDETGELFF. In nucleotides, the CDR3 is TGTGCCAGCAGTCGCGGGACAGATGAAACCGGGGAGCTGTTTTTT.

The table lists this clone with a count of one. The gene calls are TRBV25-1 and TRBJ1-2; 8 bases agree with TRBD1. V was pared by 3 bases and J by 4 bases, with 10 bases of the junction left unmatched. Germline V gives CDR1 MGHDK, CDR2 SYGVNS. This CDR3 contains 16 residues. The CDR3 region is CASSDATTGGAYGYTF. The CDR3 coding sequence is TGTGCCAGCAGTGACGCGACTACAGGGGGGGCCTATGGCTACACCTTC.

The DNA of the CDR3 is TGTGCCACTCCTAGGTATGCTTGGGGAAGGGGAGCTTTCTTT. As protein: CATPRYAWGRGAFF. The V gene is TRBV28, the J gene TRBJ1-1, with D perhaps TRBD1 (5 bases). The germline V gene encodes CDR1 MDHEN and CDR2 SYDVKM. The CDR3 totals 14 residues. Trimming pared 10 bases from V and 10 bases from J, leaving 25 bases between. The full variable domain, rest sourced from reference TRBV28 and TRBJ1-1, is DVKVTQSSRYLVKRTGEKVFLECVQDMDHENMFWYRQDPGLGLRLIYFSYDVKMKEKGDIPEGYSVSREKKERFSLILESASTNQTSMYLCATPRYAWGRGAFFGQGTRLTVV.

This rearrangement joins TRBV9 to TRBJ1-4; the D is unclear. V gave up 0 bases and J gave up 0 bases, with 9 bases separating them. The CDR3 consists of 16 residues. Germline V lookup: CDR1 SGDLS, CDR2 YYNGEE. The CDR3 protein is CASSVGGSATNEKLFF. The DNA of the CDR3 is TGTGCCAGCAGCGTAGGTGGTTCGGCAACTAATGAAAAACTGTTTTTT.

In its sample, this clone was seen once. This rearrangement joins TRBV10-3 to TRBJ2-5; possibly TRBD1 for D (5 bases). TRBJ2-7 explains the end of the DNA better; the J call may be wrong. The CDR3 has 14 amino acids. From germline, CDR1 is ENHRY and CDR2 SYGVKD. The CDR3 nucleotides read TGTGCCATCAGTGAGCCTGACCAGGGTTCCGAGCAGTACTTC. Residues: CAISEPDQGSEQYF.

CDR3 in amino acids: CASSGGGRNTGELFF. The CDR3 nucleotides read TGTGCCAGTTCGGGGGGCGGACGGAACACCGGGGAGCTGTTTTTT. V gene TRBV19 combines with J gene TRBJ2-2; D may be TRBD2 (7 bases). Germline V CDR1 and CDR2: LNHDA, SQIVND (reference sequence). The CDR3 is made up of 15 amino acids. V shed 8 bases and J shed 1 base, with 14 bases lying between them.

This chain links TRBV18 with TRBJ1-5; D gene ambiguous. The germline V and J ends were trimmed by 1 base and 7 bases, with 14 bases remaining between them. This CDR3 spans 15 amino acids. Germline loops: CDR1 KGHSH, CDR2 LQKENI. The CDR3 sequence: CASSPQGESGQPQHF. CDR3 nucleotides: TGTGCCAGCTCACCACAGGGAGAAAGTGGCCAGCCCCAGCATTTT.

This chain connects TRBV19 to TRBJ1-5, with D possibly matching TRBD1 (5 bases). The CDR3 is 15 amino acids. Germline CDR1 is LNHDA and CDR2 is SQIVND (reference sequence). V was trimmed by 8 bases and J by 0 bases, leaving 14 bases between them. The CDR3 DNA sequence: TGTGCCAGTTTAACAGGAGCCTATAGCAATCAGCCCCAGCATTTT. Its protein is CASLTGAYSNQPQHF.

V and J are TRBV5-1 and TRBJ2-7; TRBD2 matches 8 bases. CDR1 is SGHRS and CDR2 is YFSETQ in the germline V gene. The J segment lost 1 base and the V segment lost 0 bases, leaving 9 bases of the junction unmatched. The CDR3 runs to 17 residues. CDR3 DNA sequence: TGCGCCAGCAGCTTGGGGGGGATAGCGGGAAAATCCTACGAGCAGTACTTC. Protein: CASSLGGIAGKSYEQYF.

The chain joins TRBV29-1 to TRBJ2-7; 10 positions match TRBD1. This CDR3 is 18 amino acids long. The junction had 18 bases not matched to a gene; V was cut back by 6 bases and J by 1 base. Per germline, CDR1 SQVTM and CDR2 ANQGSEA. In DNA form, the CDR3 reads TGCAGCGTCGGCCGGGACAGGGGTGTGCTGGGTACTTCCTACGAGCAGTACTTC. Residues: CSVGRDRGVLGTSYEQYF.